This TCR beta chain is from a study of T cell responses to AZD1222 COVID-19 vaccine. Points from the study as a whole: Spike-spanning, vaccine-associated CD4 TCRs were dominant at 160-218 and 743-854.

The CDR3 totals 17 residues. In germline, CDR1 is LGHDT, CDR2 YNNKEL (reference sequence). Trimming took off 4 bases at V and 5 bases at J, with 20 bases between the two ends. Generated by immunoSEQ multiplex PCR, the TCRdb table keeps only in-frame clones and is missing some. This table holds fewer than 150,000 clones, 80% to 90% found once. With respect to this clone: Its antigen is not known.

The sequence came from an adult who received the AZD1222 COVID-19 vaccine. This chain links TRBV3-1 (or the pseudogene TRBV3-2) with TRBJ1-4, with D possibly being TRBD1 (5 bases). The sequenced sample was peripheral blood, obtained 28 days after the second AZD1222 dose. The CDR3 DNA sequence: TGTGCCAGCAGCCCAACCGGGACGCGACATTGGAATGAAAAACTGTTTTTT. Amino acids: CASSPTGTRHWNEKLFF.